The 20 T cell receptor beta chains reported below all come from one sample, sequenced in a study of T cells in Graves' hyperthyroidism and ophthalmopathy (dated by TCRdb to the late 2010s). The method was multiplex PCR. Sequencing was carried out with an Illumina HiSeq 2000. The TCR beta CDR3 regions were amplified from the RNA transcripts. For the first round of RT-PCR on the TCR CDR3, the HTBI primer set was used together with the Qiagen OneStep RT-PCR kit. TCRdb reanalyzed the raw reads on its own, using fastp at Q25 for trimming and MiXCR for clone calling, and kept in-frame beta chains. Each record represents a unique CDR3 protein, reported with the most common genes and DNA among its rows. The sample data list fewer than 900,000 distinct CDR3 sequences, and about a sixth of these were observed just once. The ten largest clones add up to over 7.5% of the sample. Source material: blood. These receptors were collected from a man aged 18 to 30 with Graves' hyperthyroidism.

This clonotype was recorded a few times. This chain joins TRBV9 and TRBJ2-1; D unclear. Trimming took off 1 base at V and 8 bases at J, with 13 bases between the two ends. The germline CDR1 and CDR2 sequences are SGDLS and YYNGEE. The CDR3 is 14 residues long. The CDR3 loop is CASSVISGSDEQFF. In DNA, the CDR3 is TGTGCCAGCAGCGTAATCTCCGGATCCGATGAGCAGTTCTTC.

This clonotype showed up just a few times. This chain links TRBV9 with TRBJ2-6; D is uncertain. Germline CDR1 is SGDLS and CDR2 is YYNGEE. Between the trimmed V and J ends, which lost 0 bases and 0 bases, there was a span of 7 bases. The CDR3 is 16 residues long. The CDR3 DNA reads TGTGCCAGCAGCGTAGGTCACCCCTCTGGGGCCAACGTCCTGACTTTC. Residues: CASSVGHPSGANVLTF.

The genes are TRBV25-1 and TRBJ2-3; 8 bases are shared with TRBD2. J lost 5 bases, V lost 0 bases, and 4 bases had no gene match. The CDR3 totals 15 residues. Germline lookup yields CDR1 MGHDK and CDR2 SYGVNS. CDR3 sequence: CASSEYAGRGDTQYF. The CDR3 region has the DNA TGTGCCAGCAGTGAATATGCCGGGAGGGGAGATACGCAGTATTTT.

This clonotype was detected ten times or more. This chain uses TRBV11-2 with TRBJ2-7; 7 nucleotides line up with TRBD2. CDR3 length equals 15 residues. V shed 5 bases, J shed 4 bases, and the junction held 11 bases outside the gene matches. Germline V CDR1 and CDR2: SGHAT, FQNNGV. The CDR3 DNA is TGTGCCAGCAGCCCCCTGGGAGCGGGACCTTACGAGCAGTACTTC. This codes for CASSPLGAGPYEQYF.

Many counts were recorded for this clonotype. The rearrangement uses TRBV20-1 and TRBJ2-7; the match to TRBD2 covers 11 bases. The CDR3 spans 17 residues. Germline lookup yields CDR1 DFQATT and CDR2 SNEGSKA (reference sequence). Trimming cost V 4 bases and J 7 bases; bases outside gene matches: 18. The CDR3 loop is CSATGRVAGGRTGEQYF. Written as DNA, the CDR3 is TGCAGTGCTACTGGGCGGGTAGCGGGAGGGCGAACAGGGGAGCAGTACTTC.

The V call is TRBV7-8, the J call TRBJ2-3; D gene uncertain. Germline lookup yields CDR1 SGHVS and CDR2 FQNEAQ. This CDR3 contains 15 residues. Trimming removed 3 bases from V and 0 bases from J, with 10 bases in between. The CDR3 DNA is TGTGCCAGCAGCTTGGAACATAGCAGCACAGATACGCAGTATTTT. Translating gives CASSLEHSSTDTQYF.

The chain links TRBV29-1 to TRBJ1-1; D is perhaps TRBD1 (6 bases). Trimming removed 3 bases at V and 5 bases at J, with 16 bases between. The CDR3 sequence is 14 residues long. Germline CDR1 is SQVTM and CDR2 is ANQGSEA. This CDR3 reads CSVDSRGRGTEAFF. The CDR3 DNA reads TGCAGCGTTGATAGCAGGGGACGCGGGACTGAAGCTTTCTTT. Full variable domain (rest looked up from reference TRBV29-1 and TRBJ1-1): SAVISQKPSRDICQRGTSLTIQCQVDSQVTMMFWYRQQPGQSLTLIATANQGSEATYESGFVIDKFPISRPNLTFSTLTVSNMSPEDSSIYLCSVDSRGRGTEAFFGQGTRLTVV.

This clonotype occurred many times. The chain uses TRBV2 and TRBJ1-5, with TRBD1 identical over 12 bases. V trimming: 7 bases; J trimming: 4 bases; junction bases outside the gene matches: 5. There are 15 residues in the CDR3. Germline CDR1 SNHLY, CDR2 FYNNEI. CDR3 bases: TGTGCCAGCAAACCGGGACAGGGGGCGAATCAGCCCCAGCATTTT. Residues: CASKPGQGANQPQHF.

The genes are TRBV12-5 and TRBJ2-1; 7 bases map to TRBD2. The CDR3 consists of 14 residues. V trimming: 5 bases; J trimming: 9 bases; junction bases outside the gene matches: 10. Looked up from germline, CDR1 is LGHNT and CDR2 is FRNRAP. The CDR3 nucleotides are TGTGCTAGTGGTCTCGGACTAGGGTCGGGTGAGCAGTTCTTC. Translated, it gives CASGLGLGSGEQFF.

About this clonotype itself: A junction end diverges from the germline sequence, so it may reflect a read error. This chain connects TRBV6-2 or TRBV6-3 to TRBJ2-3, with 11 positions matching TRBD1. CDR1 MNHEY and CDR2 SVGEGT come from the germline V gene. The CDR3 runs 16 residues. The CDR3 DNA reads TGTGCCAGCAGTTACAGGACAGGGGGCAGGGCAGATATGCAGTATTTT. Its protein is CASSYRTGGRADMQYF.

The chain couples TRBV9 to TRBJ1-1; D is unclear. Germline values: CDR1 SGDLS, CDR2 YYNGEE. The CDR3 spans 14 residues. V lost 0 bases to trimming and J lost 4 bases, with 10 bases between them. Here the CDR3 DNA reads TGTGCCAGCAGCGTAGCAGGAGACGGCACTGAAGCTTTCTTT. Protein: CASSVAGDGTEAFF.

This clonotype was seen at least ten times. The CDR3 region is CASSFKREGYEQYF. The CDR3 DNA is TGTGCCAGCAGTTTTAAGCGGGAGGGCTACGAGCAGTACTTC. The rearrangement uses TRBV27 and TRBJ2-7, with 10 bases lining up with TRBD2. The CDR3 sequence is 14 residues long. With 3 bases clipped from V and 3 bases from J, the junction kept 2 bases outside the gene matches. CDR1 and CDR2 (germline): MNHEY, SMNVEV (reference sequence).

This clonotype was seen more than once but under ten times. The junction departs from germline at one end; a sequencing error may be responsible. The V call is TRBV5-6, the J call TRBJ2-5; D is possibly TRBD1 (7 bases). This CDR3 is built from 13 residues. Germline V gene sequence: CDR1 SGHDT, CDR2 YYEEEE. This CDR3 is CASSLGGTEAQYF. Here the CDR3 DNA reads TGTGCCAGCAGCCTTGGGGGGACAGAGGCCCAGTACTTC.

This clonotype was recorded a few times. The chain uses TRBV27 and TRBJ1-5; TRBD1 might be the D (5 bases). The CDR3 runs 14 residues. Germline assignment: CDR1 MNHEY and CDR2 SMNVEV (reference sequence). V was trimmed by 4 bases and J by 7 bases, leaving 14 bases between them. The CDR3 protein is CASSYGAGTQPQHF. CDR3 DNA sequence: TGTGCCAGCAGTTATGGGGCGGGGACCCAGCCCCAGCATTTT.

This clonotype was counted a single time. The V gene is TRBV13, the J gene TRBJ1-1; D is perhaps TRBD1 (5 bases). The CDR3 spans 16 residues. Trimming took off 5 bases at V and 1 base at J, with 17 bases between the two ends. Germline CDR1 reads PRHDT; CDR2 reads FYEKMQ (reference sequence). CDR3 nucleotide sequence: TGTGCCAGCAGCCGATTTGGGGCGAGGGGGAACACTGAAGCTTTCTTT. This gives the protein CASSRFGARGNTEAFF. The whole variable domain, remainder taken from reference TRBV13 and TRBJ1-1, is AAGVIQSPRHLIKEKRETATLKCYPIPRHDTVYWYQQGPGQDPQFLISFYEKMQSDKGSIPDRFSAQQFSDYHSELNMSSLELGDSALYFCASSRFGARGNTEAFFGQGTRLTVV.

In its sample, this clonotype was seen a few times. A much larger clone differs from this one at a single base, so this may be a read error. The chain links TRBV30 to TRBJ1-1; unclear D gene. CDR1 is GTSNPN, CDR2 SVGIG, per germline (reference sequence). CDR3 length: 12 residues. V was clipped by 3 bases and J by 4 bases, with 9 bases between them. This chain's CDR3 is CAWRRPSTEAFF. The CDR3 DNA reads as TGTGCCTGGAGAAGACCTAGCACTGAAGCTTTCTTT.

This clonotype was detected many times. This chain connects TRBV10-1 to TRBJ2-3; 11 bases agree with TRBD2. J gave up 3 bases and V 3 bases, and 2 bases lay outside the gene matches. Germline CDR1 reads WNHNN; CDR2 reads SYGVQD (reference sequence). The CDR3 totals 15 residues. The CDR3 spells CASSDSSGRTDTQYF. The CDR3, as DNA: TGCGCCAGCAGTGACTCTAGCGGGAGGACAGATACGCAGTATTTT.

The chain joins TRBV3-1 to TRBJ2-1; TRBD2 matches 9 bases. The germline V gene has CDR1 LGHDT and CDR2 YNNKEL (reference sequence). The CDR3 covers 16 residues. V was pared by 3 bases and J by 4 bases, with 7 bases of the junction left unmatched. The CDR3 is CASSHDSGGRYNEQFF. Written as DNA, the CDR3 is TGTGCCAGCAGCCATGACAGCGGGGGGAGGTACAATGAGCAGTTCTTC.

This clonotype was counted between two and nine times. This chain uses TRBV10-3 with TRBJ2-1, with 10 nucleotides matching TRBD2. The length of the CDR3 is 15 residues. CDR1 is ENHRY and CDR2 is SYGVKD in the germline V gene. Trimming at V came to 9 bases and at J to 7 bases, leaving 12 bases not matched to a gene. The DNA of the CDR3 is TGTGCCATTACCCCAGCGGGAGGGCCGAAGAATGAGCAGTTCTTC. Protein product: CAITPAGGPKNEQFF.

DNA of the CDR3: TGTGCCAGCAGCTCCAACAGGGGCACTGAAGCTTTCTTT. Translating gives CASSSNRGTEAFF. This chain uses TRBV7-9 with TRBJ1-1; TRBD1 matches at 7 bases. CDR1 and CDR2 from the germline V gene are SEHNR and FQNEAQ (reference sequence). The CDR3 totals 13 residues. With V trimmed by 4 bases and J by 4 bases, 3 bases remained unmatched.